This entry concerns a single TCR beta chain. Its matching antigen is unknown. This specimen belongs to a study of T cell responses to AZD1222 COVID-19 vaccine. Regarding the study as a whole: All repertoire sampling was performed exclusively after the peak T cell response. At 160-218 and 743-854, vaccine-associated CD4 TCRs were dominant, and they spanned spike.

Profiled with immunoSEQ multiplex PCR; TCRdb holds only in-frame clones, not every one. The top ten clones hold 20% to 30% of a sample with more than 75,000 clones, 85% to 90% of them seen once. This CDR3 comprises 14 residues. Germline trimming cut 3 bases from V and 6 bases from J; bases unmatched to any gene: 6. Germline values: CDR1 KGHSH, CDR2 LQKENI. Here the sequenced sample was peripheral blood, taken on day 0 of AZD1222 vaccination. The receptor comes from an adult in good health. V usage is TRBV18 and J usage is TRBJ1-2, with 8 bases aligning to TRBD1. The DNA of the CDR3 is TGTGCCAGCTCACCCCAGACAGGGGAGGATGGCTACACCTTC. Protein sequence: CASSPQTGEDGYTF. Full variable domain (rest looked up from reference TRBV18 and TRBJ1-2): NAGVMQNPRHLVRRRGQEARLRCSPMKGHSHVYWYRQLPEEGLKFMVYLQKENIIDESGMPKERFSAEFPKEGPSILRIQQVVRGDSAAYFCASSPQTGEDGYTFGSGTRLTVV.